The present entry profiles one TCR beta chain with its context. The sample comes from a study of cytomegalovirus exposure and HLA in healthy donors. The method was immunoSEQ multiplex PCR; TCRdb's version includes in-frame clones alone and lacks a portion of them. Of about 97,000 clones in the sample, 85% to 95% were seen once. The CDR3 runs 12 residues. V was pared by 5 bases and J by 1 base, with 6 bases between. Germline V gene sequence: CDR1 SGHRS, CDR2 YFSETQ. This chain links TRBV5-1 with TRBJ1-1; maybe TRBD1 (5 bases). The sample comprised PBMCs. The receptor was derived from a woman under 30 in good health and CMV-seronegative. CDR3 residues: CASSTGNTEAFF. The CDR3 DNA sequence: TGCGCCAGCAGTACAGGGAACACTGAAGCTTTCTTT. Together with reference TRBV5-1 and TRBJ1-1, the CDR3 gives the full variable domain: KAGVTQTPRYLIKTRGQQVTLSCSPISGHRSVSWYQQTPGQGLQFLFEYFSETQRNKGNFPGRFSGRQFSNSRSEMNVSTLELGDSALYLCASSTGNTEAFFGQGTRLTVV.